The 23 T cell receptor beta chains given below trace back to one sample, sequenced in a study of Ad26.COV2.S vaccination and SARS-CoV-2 variants. Treatment indicated: 15 to 20 received Ad26.COV2.S at low or high dose, single or two shots; roughly five received placebo; per-sample allocation not given. Collection of the samples took place on day 63 after the first injection of vaccine or placebo. Sequencing was performed with immunoSEQ multiplex PCR; in TCRdb, only in-frame clones are kept and a portion is missing. The data show 300,000 to 350,000 clones, more than 70% seen once. Source: peripheral blood, taken in a trial of Ad26.COV2.S vaccine versus placebo. These receptors came from a person aged 18 to 59 who received the Ad26.COV2.S COVID-19 vaccine or a placebo.

The V and J genes are TRBV4-3 and TRBJ2-7; no reliable D call. Trimming shortened V by 0 bases and J by 0 bases, and 6 bases separated the two germline ends. This CDR3 spans 14 amino acids. Looked up from germline, CDR1 is LGHNA and CDR2 is YSLEER. CDR3: CASSQEKSSYEQYF. The CDR3 DNA sequence: TGCGCCAGCAGCCAAGAGAAGAGCTCCTACGAGCAGTACTTC.

This clone occurred once. The rearrangement links TRBV15 to TRBJ1-2, with D perhaps matching TRBD1 (5 bases). Germline V gives CDR1 LNHNV, CDR2 YYDKDF (reference sequence). Trimming stripped 0 bases from V and 4 bases from J, with 15 bases between. The CDR3 totals 16 residues. This CDR3 is CATSRDLSGGAYGYTF. The CDR3, as DNA: TGTGCCACCAGCAGAGATCTCTCTGGGGGAGCCTATGGCTACACCTTC.

As regards this clone: Other DNA sequences in this sample translate to the same CDR3. The V and J genes are TRBV9 and TRBJ2-2, with 7 nucleotides matching TRBD2. The CDR3 consists of 15 residues. Germline trimming cut 2 bases from V and 4 bases from J; bases unmatched to any gene: 5. Germline values: CDR1 SGDLS, CDR2 YYNGEE. The CDR3 DNA reads as TGTGCCAGCAGCGTGAGCCCGGGGGGCACCGGGGAGCTGTTTTTT. It encodes CASSVSPGGTGELFF.

V is TRBV11-3 and J is TRBJ2-7, with unresolved D. CDR1 and CDR2 (germline): SGHNT, YENEEA. The V end lost 1 base, the J end lost 3 bases, and 7 bases lay between the germline ends. CDR3 size: 13 residues. Here the CDR3 DNA reads TGTGCCAGCAGCTTAGGGCAGAACTACGAGCAGTACTTC. It encodes CASSLGQNYEQYF.

This chain joins TRBV5-6 and TRBJ2-3, with a weak D call TRBD2 (6 bases). The CDR3 is 14 residues long. Looked up from germline, CDR1 is SGHDT and CDR2 is YYEEEE. V gave up 2 bases and J gave up 6 bases, with 13 bases separating them. CDR3 in amino acids: CASSFGGARDTQYF. The DNA for the CDR3 is TGTGCCAGCAGCTTCGGAGGGGCCAGGGATACGCAGTATTTT.

The chain's CDR3 is CAWSGGGTNYGYTF. The CDR3 DNA follows: TGTGCCTGGAGTGGGGGGGGAACTAACTATGGCTACACCTTC. The chain employs TRBV30 and TRBJ1-2, with D possibly TRBD1 on 5 matching bases. The CDR3 runs 14 residues. Trimming removed 1 base at V and 0 bases at J, with 9 bases between. CDR1 and CDR2 (germline): GTSNPN, SVGIG (reference sequence).

The chain employs TRBV10-3 and TRBJ1-5, with D tentatively TRBD1 (5 bases). The CDR3 is 12 residues long. Germline values: CDR1 ENHRY, CDR2 SYGVKD. The V gene lost 11 bases and the J gene lost 7 bases, with 15 bases spanning the gap. DNA of the CDR3: TGTGCCGCTGGGGGGGATAGACAGCCCCAGCATTTT. Translated, it gives CAAGGDRQPQHF.

V usage is TRBV7-9 and J usage is TRBJ2-5, with a tentative D call TRBD1 (6 bases). The V end lost 5 bases, the J end lost 2 bases, and 15 bases lay between the germline ends. Germline CDR1 and CDR2: SEHNR and FQNEAQ (reference sequence). The CDR3 has 15 amino acids. This CDR3 reads CASSAAYRDQETQYF. The CDR3, as DNA: TGTGCCAGCAGCGCAGCTTACAGGGATCAAGAGACCCAGTACTTC.

This clone occurred once. The V and J genes are TRBV18 and TRBJ2-7, with D uncertain. V lost 1 base and J 2 bases, leaving 6 bases between the germline ends. The CDR3 runs 13 residues. Germline V gene sequence: CDR1 KGHSH, CDR2 LQKENI. The CDR3 DNA follows: TGTGCCAGCTCACCACAGGAGACCTACGAGCAGTACTTC. Translation: CASSPQETYEQYF.

This clone was detected only a few times. V is TRBV4-1 and J is TRBJ1-2, with a possible D match to TRBD1 (5 bases). Germline-derived CDR1 and CDR2 are MGHRA and YSYEKL. This CDR3 comprises 18 residues. Trimming stripped 1 base from V and 2 bases from J, with 20 bases between. CDR3 bases: TGCGCCAGCAGCCAAGTCTACCGGACAACTAAAGGGAACTATGGCTACACCTTC. This sequence encodes CASSQVYRTTKGNYGYTF.

The gene calls are TRBV3-1 (or the pseudogene TRBV3-2) and TRBJ2-2, with 8 bases matching TRBD1. V lost 4 bases and J lost 7; bases outside the gene matches: 8. The CDR3 runs 15 residues. Germline values: CDR1 LGHDT, CDR2 YNNKEL (reference sequence). CDR3 DNA: TGTGCCAGCAGCCTTACAGGGGGAATCCTCGGGGAGCTGTTTTTT. It encodes CASSLTGGILGELFF.

This rearrangement joins TRBV19 to TRBJ2-3; D ambiguous. Per the germline V gene, CDR1 is LNHDA and CDR2 is SQIVND (reference sequence). The CDR3 spans 14 residues. The V gene lost 3 bases and the J gene lost 0 bases, with 7 bases spanning the gap. CDR3 sequence (DNA): TGTGCCAGTAGTATCGGGCTGAGCACAGATACGCAGTATTTT. It translates to CASSIGLSTDTQYF.

This sequence joins TRBV7-9 and TRBJ1-2; D perhaps matches TRBD1 (6 bases). This CDR3 has 16 residues. The V end was cut by 5 bases, the J end by 3 bases, with 19 bases between. Germline values: CDR1 SEHNR, CDR2 FQNEAQ (reference sequence). The CDR3 region has the DNA TGTGCCAGCAGCCCCCCCACAGGGAGTCGCGACTATGGCTACACCTTC. Protein product: CASSPPTGSRDYGYTF.

V and J are TRBV5-1 and TRBJ2-7; D unresolved. Trimming shortened V by 4 bases and J by 0 bases, and 5 bases separated the two germline ends. Germline V gene data show CDR1 as SGHRS and CDR2 as YFSETQ. This CDR3 contains 12 residues. As DNA, the CDR3 is TGCGCCAGCAGCAAGAGCTCCTACGAGCAGTACTTC. Protein: CASSKSSYEQYF.

Written as DNA, the CDR3 is TGTGCCATACGGGGTACAGGATTTGGTGAAAAACTGTTTTTT. It is translated as CAIRGTGFGEKLFF. The chain employs TRBV11-2 and TRBJ1-4; D perhaps matches TRBD1 (5 bases). Trimming stripped 10 bases from V and 7 bases from J, with 19 bases between. CDR1 and CDR2 (germline): SGHAT, FQNNGV. The CDR3 has 14 residues.

The chain has TRBV30 and TRBJ1-4, with unresolved D. Trimming took off 1 base at V and 7 bases at J, with 16 bases between the two ends. The CDR3 is made up of 15 amino acids. In germline, CDR1 is GTSNPN, CDR2 SVGIG (reference sequence). CDR3 sequence: CAWSGASASGEKLFF. The CDR3 DNA is TGTGCCTGGAGTGGGGCATCTGCATCGGGTGAAAAACTGTTTTTT.

The chain recombines TRBV30 with TRBJ2-1, with 10 bases lining up with TRBD1. CDR1 GTSNPN and CDR2 SVGIG come from the germline V gene (reference sequence). CDR3 length: 15 residues. The V gene end was trimmed by 0 bases and the J gene end by 9 bases; junction bases not matched to a gene: 8. CDR3 sequence (DNA): TGTGCCTGGAGTGTCCTTCGGACAGGGGGTGGTGAGCAGTTCTTC. This translates into CAWSVLRTGGGEQFF.

This clone was observed many times. This chain links TRBV6-5 with TRBJ2-3, with D hard to call. From germline, CDR1 is MNHEY and CDR2 SVGAGI. CDR3 length: 11 amino acids. V lost 7 bases to trimming and J lost 5 bases, with 7 bases between them. In nucleotides, the CDR3 is TGTGCCAGCACTAAAGGAGATACGCAGTATTTT. Protein: CASTKGDTQYF.

The rearrangement links TRBV12-5 to TRBJ1-2; D not resolved. The CDR3 covers 13 residues. CDR1 and CDR2 from the germline V gene are LGHNT and FRNRAP. V lost 4 bases and J 7 bases, leaving 13 bases between the germline ends. In DNA form, the CDR3 reads TGTGCTAGTGGTTCCCACATTGGCGGTGGCTACACCTTC. Residues: CASGSHIGGGYTF.

As for this clone: A much larger clone differs from this one at a single base, so this may be a read error. The chain joins TRBV7-9 to TRBJ1-5; no clear D. The CDR3 sequence is 14 residues long. Germline loops: CDR1 SEHNR, CDR2 FQNEAQ (reference sequence). V was clipped by 1 base and J by 1 base, with 5 bases between them. CDR3 loop: CASSLGASNQPQHF. The CDR3 coding sequence is TGTGCCAGCAGCTTAGGGGCGAGCAATCAGCCCCAGCATTTT.

This chain uses TRBV19 with TRBJ1-1; no clear D. This CDR3 has 14 amino acids. With 3 bases removed from V and 1 base from J, the gap between germline ends came to 9 bases. CDR1 LNHDA and CDR2 SQIVND come from the germline V gene (reference sequence). CDR3 nucleotide sequence: TGTGCCAGTAGTATTGGGAGAGGGAACACTGAAGCTTTCTTT. This gives the protein CASSIGRGNTEAFF.

The CDR3, as DNA: TGTGCCAGCAGTACCCGGGTAACCGGGACAGGGAGTTTCACCTTC. This codes for CASSTRVTGTGSFTF. The gene calls are TRBV6-2 or TRBV6-3 and TRBJ1-2; 9 nucleotides match TRBD1. This CDR3 has 15 amino acids. Germline V lookup: CDR1 MNHEY, CDR2 SVGEGT. The junction had 17 bases not matched to a gene; V was cut back by 5 bases and J by 13 bases.

This chain joins TRBV5-6 and TRBJ1-5, with TRBD1 identical over 8 bases. V shed 2 bases, J shed 3 bases, and the junction held 16 bases outside the gene matches. The CDR3 is 19 residues long. Germline CDR1 and CDR2: SGHDT and YYEEEE. The CDR3 region is CASSFSTGVAPSPNQPQHF. In DNA, the CDR3 is TGTGCCAGCAGCTTTTCGACAGGGGTTGCGCCCAGTCCCAATCAGCCCCAGCATTTT.